The 13 T cell receptor beta chains below all came from one sample that was sequenced in a study of blood T cells in healthy people across ages. Together with a sample-barcoded 5' primer, a J-beta primer mix was included in a second PCR lasting about 6 to 11 cycles. One entry per CDR3 protein results from TCRdb running MiXCR on the 5' RACE reads. The table shows more than 550,000 distinct CDR3 sequences, with 22% occurring only once. Sequenced input: blood. These receptors originate from a man in his sixties or seventies in good health.

The chain carries TRBV20-1 and TRBJ1-2, with a tentative D call TRBD1 (6 bases). Germline CDR1 is DFQATT and CDR2 is SNEGSKA (reference sequence). Trimming pared 0 bases from V and 3 bases from J, leaving 14 bases between. The CDR3 runs 15 residues. CDR3 in DNA: TGCAGTGCTAGAGATACGGGGGGCGCTTACTATGGCTACACCTTC. Amino acids: CSARDTGGAYYGYTF.

This chain links TRBV12-3 or TRBV12-4 with TRBJ1-1, with D unresolved. V was trimmed by 0 bases and J by 4 bases, leaving 15 bases between them. This CDR3 region has 16 residues. CDR3 residues: CASSLARRVLSTEAFF. DNA for the CDR3: TGTGCCAGCAGTTTAGCGCGAAGGGTATTGAGCACTGAAGCTTTCTTT.

The rearrangement uses TRBV13 and TRBJ2-5; possibly TRBD1 for D (6 bases). CDR1 is PRHDT and CDR2 is FYEKMQ in the germline V gene (reference sequence). CDR3 size: 15 residues. V was trimmed by 2 bases and J by 4 bases, leaving 14 bases between them. The CDR3 spells CASSLRWTTGETQYF. In DNA, the CDR3 is TGTGCCAGCAGCTTACGATGGACGACAGGAGAGACCCAGTACTTC.

This clonotype was seen a handful of times. This sequence joins TRBV20-1 and TRBJ2-5; TRBD1 matches at 10 bases. Germline CDR1 is DFQATT and CDR2 is SNEGSKA (reference sequence). The CDR3 has 13 amino acids. Trimming removed 7 bases from V and 4 bases from J; junction bases left unmatched: 6. CDR3: CSVPGTGVETQYF. CDR3 bases: TGCAGTGTCCCCGGGACAGGGGTAGAGACCCAGTACTTC.

A few counts support this clonotype. The CDR3 loop is CSVLGNQETQYF. The CDR3 coding sequence is TGCAGTGTTCTGGGGAACCAAGAGACCCAGTACTTC. The gene calls are TRBV20-1 and TRBJ2-5; D gene uncertain. Deletions cut 7 bases from V and 0 bases from J, with 9 bases between. The CDR3 is 12 amino acids. CDR1 is DFQATT, CDR2 SNEGSKA, per germline (reference sequence).

The sample holds a few counts of this clonotype. The rearrangement links TRBV12-3 or TRBV12-4 to TRBJ2-3; D possibly corresponds to TRBD2 (5 bases). Trimming pared 6 bases from V and 0 bases from J, leaving 16 bases between. This CDR3 has 16 amino acids. The CDR3 coding sequence is TGTGCCAGCAGCTGGCCCTCGCGGGCCAGCACAGATACGCAGTATTTT. Protein sequence: CASSWPSRASTDTQYF.

This chain connects TRBV6-5 to TRBJ2-7; no definite D call. Deletions cut 8 bases from V and 6 bases from J, with 14 bases between. The CDR3 is made up of 12 amino acids. CDR1 and CDR2 (germline): MNHEY, SVGAGI. The CDR3 sequence is CASHSGRGEQYF. DNA for the CDR3: TGTGCCAGCCACTCAGGACGTGGCGAGCAGTACTTC.

V usage is TRBV18 and J usage is TRBJ2-7, with D perhaps being TRBD1 or TRBD2 (5 bases each). In germline, CDR1 is KGHSH, CDR2 LQKENI. Trimming pared 6 bases from V and 0 bases from J, leaving 18 bases between. This CDR3 is built from 16 residues. The CDR3 nucleotides are TGTGCCAGCTCGCTGGGCGGGCCAGGGACCTCCTACGAGCAGTACTTC. Translated: CASSLGGPGTSYEQYF.

The chain has TRBV28 and TRBJ2-1; 11 bases fit TRBD1. Germline V gene lookup returns CDR1 MDHEN and CDR2 SYDVKM. This CDR3 has 15 amino acids. With 6 bases clipped from V and 7 bases from J, the junction kept 8 bases outside the gene matches. CDR3 in amino acids: CASRIPGQGANEQFF. CDR3 coding DNA: TGTGCCAGCAGAATCCCTGGACAGGGGGCGAATGAGCAGTTCTTC.

V is TRBV7-8 and J is TRBJ2-1, with 11 nucleotides matching TRBD2. J gave up 1 base and V 5 bases, and 13 bases lay outside the gene matches. Germline V gives CDR1 SGHVS, CDR2 FQNEAQ. The CDR3 sequence is 19 residues long. The CDR3 here is CASSPPLAGALGSYNEQFF. Written as DNA, the CDR3 is TGTGCCAGCAGCCCTCCACTAGCGGGGGCCTTAGGATCCTACAATGAGCAGTTCTTC.

In this sample, this clonotype turned up a few times. V and J are TRBV7-9 and TRBJ1-1; no clear D gene. Germline V gene data show CDR1 as SEHNR and CDR2 as FQNEAQ (reference sequence). The CDR3 covers 15 residues. Trimming pared 5 bases from V and 3 bases from J, leaving 16 bases between. The CDR3 coding sequence is TGTGCCAGCAGCCAAGAGCCGGAGCGGGACACTGAAGCTTTCTTT. As protein: CASSQEPERDTEAFF.

The sample holds many counts of this clonotype. The rearrangement links TRBV29-1 to TRBJ2-4, with 10 bases that match TRBD1. J was trimmed by 4 bases and V by 7 bases; bases with no gene match: 4. The CDR3 covers 13 residues. Germline V lookup: CDR1 SQVTM, CDR2 ANQGSEA. This CDR3 is CSARTGGKNIQYF. The CDR3 coding sequence is TGCAGCGCACGGACAGGGGGTAAAAACATTCAGTACTTC.

This clonotype was seen more than once but under ten times. V and J are TRBV12-3 or TRBV12-4 and TRBJ1-2; no firm D call. V lost 7 bases and J 4 bases, leaving 16 bases between the germline ends. The CDR3 spans 14 residues. CDR3 sequence (DNA): TGTGCCAGCACTGACTACGGATTTTCCTATGGCTACACCTTC. Its protein product is CASTDYGFSYGYTF.